This T cell receptor beta chain came from a study of cytomegalovirus exposure and HLA in healthy donors (dated by TCRdb to 2016 to 2017). Background on the whole study: According to an earlier analysis of several hundred of the donors, 150 million to 200 million T cells yielded some 110 million unique TCR beta sequences and less than 300 Gb of sequence data. Among some 400 genotyped donors of the cohort, an average of about 240,000 unique TCR beta nucleotide sequences was sequenced per donor, of which about 19% were non-productive. Because of strong linkage in the cohort, five DR-DQ haplotypes were treated as single units for association and clustering. High-throughput TCR immunosequencing, statistical association of individual TCRs with disease status, and machine learning were combined to predict cytomegalovirus infection status. The study aimed to test whether signatures of past pathogen exposure could be identified by cataloging public T cell receptors. To study patterns of TCR occurrence, a later analysis re-analyzed previously published TCR beta repertoires from hundreds of donors and added high-resolution HLA genotyping. All discovery cohort repertoires had been generated using a single sequencing platform. An earlier analysis of around 580 of the donors used high-throughput TCR beta sequencing to judge whether each TCR beta V gene segment behaved as functional or pseudogenic. An early release covering about 600 HLA-typed donors comprised about 300 gigabases of sequencing data and around 80 million unique TCR sequences. In the later analysis, no new phenotypic data were used to find candidate immune exposures; instead, reliance was placed on TCR beta sequences and their occurrence across donors. Of the approximately 400 genotyped donors, 75% to 85% were placed in the genetic ancestry cluster associated with self-reported Caucasian donors. In addition to the first cohort of several hundred subjects, a separate validation cohort of 130 or so different subjects was used. The number of donors typed differed by locus, with about 629-630 for A, B, C, DRB1 and DQB1, 522 for DQA1, 606 for DPA1, and approximately 470 for DPB1. In a later genetic analysis, genome-wide SNP genotypes for about 65% of the roughly 670 donors were used, and that subset was treated as a discovery cohort. The study profiled the T cell repertoires of fewer than 850 subjects by immunosequencing and related them to cytomegalovirus serostatus. Class I and class II HLA loci were covered by the typing at four-digit resolution. Donor age, sex, ethnicity and CMV serostatus were compiled alongside the repertoire data.

In total, about 650 healthy bone marrow donors made up the cohort. At the time of sampling, every cohort member was nominally healthy, though immune exposures that went unrecorded were likely present. The donor tested CMV seronegative, placing the donor among the 350 to 400 seronegative members of the cohort. Each donor provided a peripheral blood sample, and peripheral blood mononuclear cells were used for TCR beta sequencing. Genomic DNA extraction from the blood cell samples was performed with the Qiagen DNeasy Blood Extraction Kit. The CDR3 measures 14 amino acids from cysteine to phenylalanine. Solely the CDR3 DNA is kept, with 42 bases framed from the first base. The germline V gene specifies SGHVS as CDR1 and FNYEAQ as CDR2. V gives up 5 bases and J gives up 2 bases, and the segment between their germline ends measures 7 bases. Receptors were amplified or captured by the immunoSEQ multiplex PCR assay. A mixture of 60 forward primers for TCR Vbeta segments and 13 reverse primers for TCR Jbeta segments was used in the multiplex PCR. The CDR3 region of rearranged TCR beta genes was amplified from genomic DNA by a multiplex PCR assay. The amplified TCR beta libraries were sequenced on the Illumina HiSeq System as 87-base-pair reads. Per the original workflow: A later analysis counted approximately 74 million unique TCR beta chains across the 600 to 850 repertoires, and roughly 9.9 million of these chains were shared by at least two donors. A nearest-neighbor algorithm error-corrected the raw reads and collapsed the reads into unique sequences, merging closely related sequences to remove PCR and sequencing errors. CDR3 sequences were aligned to IMGT reference sequences to assign V, D and J gene segments. For a sequence to be retained, a match of at least six nucleotides to both a V gene segment and a J gene segment was required. Rearrangements were classified as productive when the CDR3 lacked stop codons and remained in frame with V and J, and all other rearrangements were classified as non-productive. Following IMGT convention, CDR3 was defined as the stretch from the second conserved V-encoded cysteine to the conserved J-encoded phenylalanine. The earlier analysis of 500 to 750 of the donors excluded any sequence lacking an unambiguous match to a single V gene segment. An earlier analysis of approximately 590 of the donors called V segments functional above 56.7% productive rearrangements and segregating when the between-donor standard deviation exceeded 5%. A statistical classification framework was built for diagnosing cytomegalovirus status from the catalog of TCR beta chain sequences. V and J gene assignment, in a later analysis, came from comparing TCR nucleotide sequences with IMGT/GENE-DB human TR gene sequences. A later analysis assigned CDR3 sequences and most-parsimonious VDJ recombination scenarios with the TCRdist pipeline. In a later analysis, every TCR beta chain was defined by the combination of its CDR3 amino acid sequence and its V-gene family, and reads without a unique V-gene family were dropped. In a later analysis, several hundred highly shared, low-generation-probability nucleotide sequences were removed to address suspected cross-contamination and a sequencing artifact. A later analysis calculated a clonal expansion index for each public chain from normalized within-repertoire ranks of inferred template counts. A later analysis computed generation probabilities with a VDJ recombination model fitted to out-of-frame rearrangements, and checked the results against IGoR. Hypergeometric tests were used in a later analysis to score TCR-TCR, TCR-HLA and TCR-CMV co-occurrence, with a repertoire-size bias correction applied to the TCR pairs. False discovery rates were estimated in a later analysis by permuting HLA or CMV assignments 20 times. In a later analysis, co-occurring TCRs were grouped with DBSCAN, and TCRdist sequence similarity was added when clustering was performed within HLA-allele-positive subsets. For co-occurrence clustering, repertoires with fewer than 30,000 or more than 120,000 public chains were excluded, along with roughly 5 repertoires with anomalous nucleotide sharing. This is the immuneACCESS table as TCRdb keeps it, with only in-frame sequences that have V and J called. A part of the clones is gone; compared with another copy, unresolved V genes explain less than half, and the rest is unexplained. V and J calls and clone size are as listed in that table; D and trimming were resolved from the DNA. The sample records about 120,000 clones, about 76% of which are singletons. Around 2.2% of the sample is in the top ten clones.

The investigation overall reported the following: The study listed approximately 150 TCR beta chains as associated with cytomegalovirus. A further reported finding was that TCR beta sequences accurately predicted the HLA-A and HLA-B alleles for most subjects in the first cohort. The 87-base-pair reads could not distinguish some IMGT-functional V segments, including TRBV6-2 and TRBV6-3, so those segments were excluded. It was suggested by the authors that the approach could potentially be generalized to other disease states and immunological phenotypes. Because counts were too low, about 17 rarely observed V segments, including chromosome 9 orphons, were excluded from the earlier analysis of around 590 of the donors. The presence/absence analyses assumed that sequencing depth was roughly uniform across donors, and that assumption may not be true. Only TCR beta chains were sequenced in this cohort, and the absence of alpha or paired-chain data limited detectable features. A cluster of highly shared sequence variants was judged likely to represent a technical artifact of the sequencing pipeline. HLA typing was unavailable for some donors at each locus, so association tests used only the typed subset. In both the original and validation cohorts, the classifier was reported to diagnose cytomegalovirus status with high specificity and sensitivity. In vitro tests confirmed that a few of the cytomegalovirus-associated TCR beta chains recognize cytomegalovirus antigens. Linkage disequilibrium might explain the correlated functional status among segregating V segments, but an unknown experimental factor could not be excluded. A later analysis found that TCR association rates varied across HLA loci, with DRB1 alleles showing the most associated TCRs and HLA-C alleles the fewest. Most TCR sequences were seen in very few donors, while some public TCRs were found in many individuals. A later genetic analysis reported fewer N-insertions in productive TCRs among donors in an Asian-associated ancestry cluster than the roughly 700-donor mean. An earlier analysis of several hundred of the donors showed that most TCR beta V segments appeared in productive rearrangements either about 87% or about 30% of the time, which broadly matched IMGT annotations. In a later analysis, most CMV-associated TCR beta chains were found to appear HLA-restricted, with HLA associations seemingly driven largely by CMV exposure. At a false discovery rate of 0.05, a later analysis linked some 18,000 TCR beta sequences to specific HLA alleles. In a later analysis, HLA-associated TCR beta chains were found to be more clonally expanded and to have lower generation probabilities than equally common non-associated chains. Strong co-occurrence of HLA alleles, especially DR and DQ, made assigning TCR associations to individual alleles difficult. An association between a missense DCLRE1C variant and V-gene and J-gene trimming of TCR beta chains was found in a later genetic analysis and replicated in an independent cohort. The only immune exposure information available for the cohort was CMV serostatus. Several of the top co-occurrence clusters appeared to be linked to parvovirus B19, influenza, CMV and Epstein-Barr virus, according to a later analysis.

Note on this clone: This clone's antigen is unknown. No qualities accompany the bases; no much larger clone lies one base away.

The chain employs TRBV7-6 and TRBJ2-6; a confident D gene designation cannot be given. This clonotype originated in a woman aged 40 to 55 in good health and CMV-seronegative. The sample comprised PBMCs. The CDR3 region has the sequence CASSLNPGANVLTF. The base sequence is TGTGCCAGCAGCCTTAATCCTGGGGCCAACGTCCTGACTTTC. The full variable domain, with segments outside the CDR3 supplied by the reference TRBV7-6 and TRBJ2-6 proteins, appears as GAGVSQSPRYKVTKRGQDVALRCDPISGHVSLYWYRQALGQGPEFLTYFNYEAQQDKSGLPNDRFSAERPEGSISTLTIQRTEQRDSAMYRCASSLNPGANVLTFGAGSRLTVL.